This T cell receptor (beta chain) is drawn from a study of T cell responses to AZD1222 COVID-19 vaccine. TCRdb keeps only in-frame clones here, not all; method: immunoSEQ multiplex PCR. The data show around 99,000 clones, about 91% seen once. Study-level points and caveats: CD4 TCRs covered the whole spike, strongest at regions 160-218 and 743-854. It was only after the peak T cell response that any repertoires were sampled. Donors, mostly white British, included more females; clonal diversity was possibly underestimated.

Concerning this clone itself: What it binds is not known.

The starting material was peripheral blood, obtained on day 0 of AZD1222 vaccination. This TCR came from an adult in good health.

DNA of the CDR3: TGTGCCAGCAGCCAAGTGGCAGGGTGGATTGGCTACACCTTC. As protein: CASSQVAGWIGYTF. The genes are TRBV3-1 (or the pseudogene TRBV3-2) and TRBJ1-2, with D tentatively TRBD1 (5 bases). The CDR3 is 14 residues long. The ends were cut back, 1 base at V and 7 bases at J, with 13 bases in the middle. Germline lookup yields CDR1 LGHDT and CDR2 YNNKEL (reference sequence).